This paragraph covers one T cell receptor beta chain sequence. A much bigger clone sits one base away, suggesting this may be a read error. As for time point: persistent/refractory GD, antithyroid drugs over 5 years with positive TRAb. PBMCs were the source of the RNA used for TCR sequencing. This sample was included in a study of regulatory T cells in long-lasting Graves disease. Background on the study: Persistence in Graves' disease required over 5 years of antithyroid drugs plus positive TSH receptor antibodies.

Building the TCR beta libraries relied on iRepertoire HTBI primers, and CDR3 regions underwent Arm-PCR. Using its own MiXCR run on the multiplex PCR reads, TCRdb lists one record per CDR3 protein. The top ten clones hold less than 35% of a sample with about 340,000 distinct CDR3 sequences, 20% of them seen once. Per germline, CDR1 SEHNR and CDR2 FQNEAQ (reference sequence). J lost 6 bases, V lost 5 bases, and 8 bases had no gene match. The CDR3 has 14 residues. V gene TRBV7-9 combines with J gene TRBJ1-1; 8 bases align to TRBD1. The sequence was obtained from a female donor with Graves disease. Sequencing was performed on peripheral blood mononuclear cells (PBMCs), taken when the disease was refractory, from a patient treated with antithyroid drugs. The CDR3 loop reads CASSPGQGRAEAFF. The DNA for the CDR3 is TGTGCCAGCAGCCCTGGACAGGGAAGGGCTGAAGCTTTCTTT.